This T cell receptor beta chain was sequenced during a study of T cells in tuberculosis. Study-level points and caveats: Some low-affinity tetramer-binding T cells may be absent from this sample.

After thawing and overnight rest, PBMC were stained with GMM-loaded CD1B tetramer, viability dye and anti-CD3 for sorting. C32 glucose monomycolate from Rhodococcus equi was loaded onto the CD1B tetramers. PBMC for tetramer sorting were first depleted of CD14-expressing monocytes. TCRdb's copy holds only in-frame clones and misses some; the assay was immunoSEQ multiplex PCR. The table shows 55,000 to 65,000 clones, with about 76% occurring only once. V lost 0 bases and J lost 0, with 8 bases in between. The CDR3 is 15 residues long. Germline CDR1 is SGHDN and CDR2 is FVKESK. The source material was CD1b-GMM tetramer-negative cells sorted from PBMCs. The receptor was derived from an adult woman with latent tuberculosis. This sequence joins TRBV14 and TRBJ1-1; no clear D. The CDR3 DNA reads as TGTGCCAGCAGCCAAGAAAACTTAATGAACACTGAAGCTTTCTTT. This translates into CASSQENLMNTEAFF.